A single sample gave rise to the 3 T cell receptor beta chains below, sequenced in a study of a mutant IDH1 vaccine in newly diagnosed glioma. Time point given: week 47, end of study. The investigators gave 300 ug of mutant IDH1 20-mer peptide in each vaccine dose, together with topical imiquimod. The table came from immunoSEQ multiplex PCR; TCRdb's copy has only in-frame clones and leaves some out. This table has just over 60,000 clones, around four fifths appearing once. These TCRs are of unknown antigen specificity. Material: PBMCs, obtained from a glioma patient whose treatment included an IDH1 peptide vaccine. All receptors come from a man younger than 45 with glioma.

V and J are TRBV5-1 and TRBJ2-2; D gene ambiguous. CDR3 size: 13 residues. Germline CDR1 and CDR2: SGHRS and YFSETQ. The V and J ends lost 0 bases and 6 bases respectively, with 6 bases between them. CDR3 sequence reads: CASSLVGPGELFF. The CDR3 region has the DNA TGCGCCAGCAGCTTGGTAGGGCCCGGGGAGCTGTTTTTT. The variable domain in full, with the rest retrieved from reference TRBV5-1 and TRBJ2-2, is KAGVTQTPRYLIKTRGQQVTLSCSPISGHRSVSWYQQTPGQGLQFLFEYFSETQRNKGNFPGRFSGRQFSNSRSEMNVSTLELGDSALYLCASSLVGPGELFFGEGSRLTVL.

The chain combines TRBV5-6 with TRBJ2-7; 7 bases align to TRBD1. J lost 2 bases, V lost 3 bases, and 5 bases had no gene match. This CDR3 has 14 residues. Germline V CDR1 and CDR2: SGHDT, YYEEEE. The CDR3 region is CASSWNRGPYEQYF. The DNA for the CDR3 is TGTGCCAGCAGCTGGAACAGGGGACCCTACGAGCAGTACTTC.

The chain employs TRBV19 and TRBJ1-2; D remains ambiguous. The V gene lost 7 bases and the J gene lost 5 bases, with 14 bases spanning the gap. This CDR3 spans 13 amino acids. Germline values: CDR1 LNHDA, CDR2 SQIVND (reference sequence). The CDR3 here is CASMVYDGYGYTF. The CDR3 nucleotides read TGTGCCAGTATGGTTTACGATGGATATGGCTACACCTTC.